This T cell receptor beta chain was recorded in a study of blood T cell repertoires in COVID-19. About the research overall: Acute and convalescent COVID-19 specimens originated in the United States, Italy and Spain. In each case, the material was cDNA or gDNA derived from T cells, B-cell-depleted T cells, or PBMCs.

Per the study methods: Counts of nucleated cells, estimated from reference gene primer amplification, were obtained. Sequenced by immunoSEQ multiplex PCR; TCRdb stores in-frame clones only, minus some. V, J and clone size reflect that table, while D and trimming were determined from the DNA. The data hold just over 250,000 clones, with approximately 86% observed a single time. This clone has a handful of counts. The CDR3 consists of 15 residues. Trimming took 4 bases from V and 7 from J; bases not matched to a gene: 4. Germline CDR1 is MGHRA and CDR2 is YSYEKL. The sequence was obtained from a man aged 35-49 years who had recovered from COVID-19. V usage is TRBV4-1 and J usage is TRBJ1-6, with 10 nucleotides matching TRBD1. Sample: peripheral blood. CDR3 region: CASSPDRGENSPLHF. Written as DNA, the CDR3 is TGCGCCAGCAGCCCGGACAGGGGGGAGAATTCACCCCTCCACTTT.